This TCR beta chain originates from a study of CD8 T cells in ankylosing spondylitis. Study-wide points: In synovial fluid and blood from reactive arthritis, some motif variants were previously reported. Disease-linked clones reportedly showed significant enrichment in matched ankylosing spondylitis synovial fluid. For ankylosing spondylitis blood, a TCR beta motif of 7 or 8 highly homologous variants appeared characteristic.

Germline loops: CDR1 SGHRS, CDR2 YFSETQ. V was pared by 5 bases and J by 3 bases, with 11 bases between. The CDR3 extends over 14 amino acids. Quantitative barcoded 5'-RACE was used to prepare TCR beta libraries. From the 5' RACE reads, TCRdb called clonotypes with MiXCR, one entry per CDR3 protein. The sample shows 400,000 or so distinct CDR3 sequences, approximately 26% of them seen only once. Concerning this clonotype: Its antigen is as yet unknown.

The sequenced material came from blood, either unsorted or a sorted T cell fraction (not recorded which). The source of this sequence is a male donor with ankylosing spondylitis. The rearrangement uses TRBV5-1 and TRBJ2-2, with D hard to call. CDR3 loop: CASSSDPDTGELFF. CDR3 nucleotide sequence: TGCGCCAGCAGTTCCGACCCGGACACCGGGGAGCTGTTTTTT.